This T cell receptor beta chain was recorded in a study of blood T cell repertoires in COVID-19. Study in general: Spain, Italy and the United States supplied samples that represented acute and convalescent COVID-19. T cells, B-cell-depleted T cells, or PBMCs provided the cDNA or gDNA that served as material.

Authors' methods: Scientists estimated how many nucleated cells there were by amplifying reference gene primers. TCRdb keeps only in-frame clones here, not all; method: immunoSEQ multiplex PCR. D and trimming come from the DNA, and the V and J calls and clone size come from that table. Of tens of thousands of clones in the sample, around 80% were seen once. This CDR3 spans 14 amino acids. Trimming cost V 9 bases and J 7 bases; bases outside gene matches: 12. Germline V CDR1 and CDR2: LNHNV, YYDKDF (reference sequence). The chain joins TRBV15 to TRBJ1-3, with TRBD1 matching over 7 bases. The sequenced material came from peripheral blood. This receptor was identified in a man older than 75 with active or convalescent COVID-19. For the CDR3, the DNA is TGTGCCACACGTATAGGGACAGCTACGAACACCATATATTTT. Translated, it gives CATRIGTATNTIYF.